This TCR beta chain originates from a study of blood T cells in healthy people across ages. Alongside a J-beta primer mix, a sample-barcoded 5' primer served in a second PCR lasting about 7 to 12 cycles. MiXCR was run by TCRdb on the 5' RACE reads, yielding one entry per CDR3 protein. The table has 1,500,000 or so distinct CDR3 sequences, 55% to 75% seen once. The CDR3 is 15 amino acids. V was clipped by 3 bases and J by 0 bases, with 9 bases between them. The germline V gene has CDR1 SGDLS and CDR2 YYNGEE. Sequenced sample: blood. The genes are TRBV9 and TRBJ1-4; the D gene is possibly TRBD1 (5 bases). This receptor was obtained from a man younger than 30 in good health. The CDR3 nucleotides are TGTGCCAGCAGCGGAGACAGCCCAACTAATGAAAAACTGTTTTTT. This gives the protein CASSGDSPTNEKLFF.